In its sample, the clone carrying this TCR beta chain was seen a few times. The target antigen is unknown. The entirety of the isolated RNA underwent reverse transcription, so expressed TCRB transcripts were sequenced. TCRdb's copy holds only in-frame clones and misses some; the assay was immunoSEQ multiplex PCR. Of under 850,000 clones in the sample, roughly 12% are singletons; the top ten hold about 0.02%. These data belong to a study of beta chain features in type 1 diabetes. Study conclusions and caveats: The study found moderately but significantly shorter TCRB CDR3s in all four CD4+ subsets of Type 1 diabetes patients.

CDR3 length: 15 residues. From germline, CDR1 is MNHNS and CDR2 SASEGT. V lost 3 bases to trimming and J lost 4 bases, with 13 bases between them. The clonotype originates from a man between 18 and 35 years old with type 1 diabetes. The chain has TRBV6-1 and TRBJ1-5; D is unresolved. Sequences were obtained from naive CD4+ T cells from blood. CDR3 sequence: CASSDSPGPNQPQHF. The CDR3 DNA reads TGTGCCAGCAGTGATAGCCCAGGCCCTAATCAGCCCCAGCATTTT.